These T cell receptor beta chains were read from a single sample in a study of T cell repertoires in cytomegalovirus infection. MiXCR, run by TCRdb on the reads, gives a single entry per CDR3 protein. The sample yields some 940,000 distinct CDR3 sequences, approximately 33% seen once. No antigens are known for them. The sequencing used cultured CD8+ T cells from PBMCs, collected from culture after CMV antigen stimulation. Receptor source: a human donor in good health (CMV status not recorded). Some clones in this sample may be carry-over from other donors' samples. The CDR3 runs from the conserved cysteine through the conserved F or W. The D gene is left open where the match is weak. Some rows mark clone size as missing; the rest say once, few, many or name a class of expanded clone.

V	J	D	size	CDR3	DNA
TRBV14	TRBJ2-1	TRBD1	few	CASSQDKRTGPTYNEQFF	TGTGCCAGCAGCCAAGATAAGAGGACAGGGCCCACCTACAATGAGCAGTTCTTC
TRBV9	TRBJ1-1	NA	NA	CASSVGGPNTEAFF	TGTGCCAGCAGCGTAGGGGGGCCTAACACTGAAGCTTTCTTT
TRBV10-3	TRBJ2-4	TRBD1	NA	CAIRGQGGSKNIQYF	TGTGCCATCAGAGGACAGGGTGGTTCCAAAAACATTCAGTACTTC
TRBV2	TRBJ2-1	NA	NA	CASRSGGTAYNEQFF	TGTGCCAGCAGATCGGGGGGGACAGCCTACAATGAGCAGTTCTTC
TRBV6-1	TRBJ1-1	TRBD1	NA	CASSEPTGGAGGYKDTEAFF	TGTGCCAGCAGTGAACCCACAGGGGGCGCGGGAGGTTATAAGGACACTGAAGCTTTCTTT
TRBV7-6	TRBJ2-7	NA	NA	CASSLEMGRGAYEQYF	TGTGCCAGCAGCTTAGAAATGGGCAGGGGAGCCTACGAGCAGTACTTC
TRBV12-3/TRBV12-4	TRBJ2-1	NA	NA	CANSPSLDPDNEQFF	TGTGCCAACAGTCCCAGTCTAGACCCAGACAATGAGCAGTTCTTC
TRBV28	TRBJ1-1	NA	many	CASSFERWRDTEAFF	TGTGCCAGCAGTTTCGAACGGTGGAGGGACACTGAAGCTTTCTTT
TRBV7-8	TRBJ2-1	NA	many	CASSPPRDEQFF	TGTGCCAGCAGCCCTCCTCGGGATGAGCAGTTCTTC
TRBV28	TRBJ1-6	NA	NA	CASMRDNSPLHF	TGTGCCAGCATGCGGGATAATTCACCCCTCCACTTT
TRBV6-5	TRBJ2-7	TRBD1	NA	CASTIGGPAADEQYF	TGTGCCAGCACAATAGGGGGCCCGGCCGCGGACGAGCAGTACTTC
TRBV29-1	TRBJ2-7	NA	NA	CSVAGGQFSYEQYF	TGCAGCGTCGCCGGCGGACAGTTCTCCTACGAGCAGTACTTC
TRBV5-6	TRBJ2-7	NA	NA	CASSLAGGHEQYF	TGTGCCAGCAGCTTGGCTGGGGGCCACGAGCAGTACTTC
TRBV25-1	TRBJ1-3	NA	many	CASSDLFDMRF	TGTGCCAGCAGTGACCTTTTCGACATGCGGTTT
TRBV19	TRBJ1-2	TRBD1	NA	CASSHPPSDRVNYGYTF	TGTGCCAGTAGCCATCCCCCCTCGGACAGGGTTAACTATGGCTACACCTTC